This T cell receptor beta chain originates from a study of tumor and adjacent non-tumor tissue in lung cancer. Looking at the study overall: The cohort had 12 adenocarcinoma, a couple of squamous cell and 1 small cell patients.

RNA was extracted from bulk tissue without any cell sorting. As regards this clonotype: Its antigen is not known.

The CDR3 totals 14 residues. Germline V gene data show CDR1 as DFQATT and CDR2 as SNEGSKA (reference sequence). V dropped 1 base and J dropped 3 bases, with 13 bases sitting between them. A modified ARM-PCR protocol with three rounds of nested PCR amplified TCRbeta. Using its own MiXCR run on the multiplex PCR reads, TCRdb lists one record per CDR3 protein. Of 100,000 to 150,000 distinct CDR3 sequences listed, 55% to 75% are singletons. Study-wide results and caveats: Normal lung showed higher cumulative top 100 clone frequency than tumor. Shorter survival was associated with higher TCR diversity in tumors.

This sequence originates from a man under 40 with non-small cell lung cancer. This chain links TRBV20-1 with TRBJ2-7; D not resolved. Sequencing was carried out using lung tumor tissue. This CDR3 reads CSARAVGSNYEQYF. The DNA for the CDR3 is TGCAGTGCTAGAGCCGTAGGAAGCAACTACGAGCAGTACTTC.